One sample yielded the 27 T cell receptor beta chains listed below, sequenced in a study of OX40 agonist ivuxolimab in advanced cancers. The assay was immunoSEQ multiplex PCR, and TCRdb's table has in-frame clones only and misses some. The data show around 80,000 clones, with about 88% seen just once and roughly 2.4% held by the top ten. The sequenced sample was CD4+ or CD8+ T cells sorted from blood, obtained in a trial of the OX40 agonist ivuxolimab. The receptor source for this set is an adult with an advanced solid tumor such as melanoma, head and neck, liver or kidney cancer.

This rearrangement joins TRBV4-3 to TRBJ2-1, with unresolved D. The V end lost 8 bases, the J end lost 0 bases, and 14 bases lay between the germline ends. Germline V CDR1 and CDR2: LGHNA, YSLEER. This CDR3 comprises 15 residues. The CDR3 DNA follows: TGCGCCAGCTCCAATCCTCAGAGCTCCTACAATGAGCAGTTCTTC. Translation gives CASSNPQSSYNEQFF.

This chain joins TRBV7-9 and TRBJ2-5, with 7 bases that match TRBD1. The CDR3 loop spans 14 amino acids. Germline loops: CDR1 SEHNR, CDR2 FQNEAQ (reference sequence). V lost 3 bases, J lost 4 bases, and 5 bases stayed unmatched. CDR3 region: CASSFASGGETQYF. The CDR3, as DNA: TGTGCCAGCAGCTTTGCCTCAGGGGGAGAGACCCAGTACTTC.

A single count supports this clone. J is TRBJ1-5 and V is TRBV27; D unresolved. CDR1 is MNHEY, CDR2 SMNVEV, per germline (reference sequence). The CDR3 has 16 amino acids. V lost 6 bases and J 0 bases, leaving 15 bases between the germline ends. CDR3 nucleotide sequence: TGTGCCAGCAGCTTCAGAGGTCCTGATAGCAATCAGCCCCAGCATTTT. Encoded protein: CASSFRGPDSNQPQHF.

J is TRBJ1-5 and V is TRBV28; 8 bases align to TRBD1. The CDR3 is made up of 17 amino acids. CDR1 is MDHEN and CDR2 is SYDVKM in the germline V gene. With V trimmed by 3 bases and J by 6 bases, 13 bases remained unmatched. CDR3 coding DNA: TGTGCCAGCAGTTTTTTCCCCAAAGACAGGGGTATTCAGCCCCAGCATTTT. Protein: CASSFFPKDRGIQPQHF. The variable domain in full, completed from reference TRBV28 and TRBJ1-5, reads DVKVTQSSRYLVKRTGEKVFLECVQDMDHENMFWYRQDPGLGLRLIYFSYDVKMKEKGDIPEGYSVSREKKERFSLILESASTNQTSMYLCASSFFPKDRGIQPQHFGDGTRLSIL.

This clone was seen a handful of times. The chain carries TRBV29-1 and TRBJ1-2; 11 bases map to TRBD1. The CDR3 is 15 residues long. Trimming removed 1 base from V and 7 bases from J; junction bases left unmatched: 8. Germline values: CDR1 SQVTM, CDR2 ANQGSEA. CDR3 loop: CSVEGPGQGGGGYTF. The CDR3 coding sequence is TGCAGCGTTGAAGGCCCGGGACAGGGGGGCGGTGGCTACACCTTC.

The rearrangement joins TRBV5-6 to TRBJ2-5; 11 nucleotides agree with TRBD2. The CDR3 has 15 amino acids. Germline values: CDR1 SGHDT, CDR2 YYEEEE. J lost 5 bases, V lost 4 bases, and 7 bases had no gene match. CDR3 bases: TGTGCCAGCAGCCGTGGACTAGCGGGTATCGAGACCCAGTACTTC. Encoded protein: CASSRGLAGIETQYF.

CDR3 in DNA: TGTGCCAGCAGCCCCGGGGGTAGCTCTGGAAACACCATATATTTT. This codes for CASSPGGSSGNTIYF. The V gene is TRBV7-3, the J gene TRBJ1-3; maybe TRBD1 (5 bases). Germline V gene data show CDR1 as SGHTA and CDR2 as FQGTGA. Trimming cost V 5 bases and J 0 bases, with 11 bases left between them. The CDR3 loop spans 15 amino acids.

The chain employs TRBV7-2 and TRBJ1-2; D remains ambiguous. This CDR3 has 14 residues. V dropped 5 bases and J dropped 1 base, with 11 bases sitting between them. Looked up from germline, CDR1 is SGHTA and CDR2 is FQGNSA. Written as DNA, the CDR3 is TGTGCCAGCAGCGGCCGCCGGGGTAACTATGGCTACACCTTC. Protein sequence: CASSGRRGNYGYTF.

The chain uses TRBV7-9 and TRBJ2-7; 7 bases agree with TRBD1. The germline gives CDR1 SEHNR, CDR2 FQNEAQ (reference sequence). This CDR3 region has 16 residues. Losses at the gene ends were 0 bases for V and 0 bases for J; bases not matched to a gene: 5. The chain's CDR3 is CASSLASGQTSYEQYF. The CDR3 DNA follows: TGTGCCAGCAGCTTAGCCTCGGGACAGACCTCCTACGAGCAGTACTTC.

The chain has TRBV6-1 and TRBJ2-7; D assignment may be TRBD1 or TRBD2 (5 bases each). This CDR3 spans 18 amino acids. Trimming cost V 3 bases and J 0 bases, with 21 bases left between them. Per the germline V gene, CDR1 is MNHNS and CDR2 is SASEGT. CDR3 DNA sequence: TGTGCCAGCAGTGAGGGACCTTCGACAGCCACAAGCTCCTACGAGCAGTACGTC. This codes for CASSEGPSTATSSYEQYV.

The chain has TRBV6-5 and TRBJ2-7; a weak D match, TRBD1 (6 bases). The V end lost 6 bases, the J end lost 2 bases, and 14 bases lay between the germline ends. Germline V gene lookup returns CDR1 MNHEY and CDR2 SVGAGI. CDR3 size: 14 residues. This CDR3 reads CASSRGSWTYEQYF. Written as DNA, the CDR3 is TGTGCCAGCAGCAGGGGCTCCTGGACCTACGAGCAGTACTTC.

The chain has TRBV7-2 and TRBJ1-1, with D unclear. V shed 5 bases and J shed 2 bases, with 18 bases lying between them. This CDR3 is built from 16 residues. Germline CDR1 SGHTA, CDR2 FQGNSA. CDR3 nucleotide sequence: TGTGCCAGCAGCCTCATGGCTAGGTGGGGAAACACTGAAGCTTTCTTT. As protein: CASSLMARWGNTEAFF.

The rearrangement uses TRBV5-1 and TRBJ2-7; D tentatively reads TRBD1 or TRBD2 (5 bases each). The J call is doubtful: the DNA matches TRBJ2-5 better. Germline CDR1 SGHRS, CDR2 YFSETQ. The CDR3 loop spans 14 amino acids. CDR3 in DNA: TGCGCCAGCAGCTTGGGTCGGGGCCAGGAGACCCAGTACTTC. Amino acid sequence: CASSLGRGQETQYF.

This rearrangement joins TRBV7-2 to TRBJ2-7; D gene uncertain. The CDR3 is made up of 13 amino acids. With 0 bases removed from V and 2 bases from J, the gap between germline ends came to 5 bases. CDR1 and CDR2 (germline): SGHTA, FQGNSA. The CDR3 loop is CASSLASTYEQYF. The CDR3 DNA reads TGTGCCAGCAGCTTAGCCAGCACCTACGAGCAGTACTTC.

This sequence joins TRBV30 and TRBJ1-2, with D tentatively TRBD1 (5 bases). CDR3 size: 14 residues. V gave up 7 bases and J gave up 6 bases, with 21 bases separating them. Germline assignment: CDR1 GTSNPN and CDR2 SVGIG (reference sequence). CDR3 in amino acids: CALARGLGGDGYTF. The CDR3 DNA sequence: TGTGCCTTAGCTAGGGGATTAGGCGGGGATGGCTACACCTTC.

The chain couples TRBV14 to TRBJ2-1; 10 bases map to TRBD2. V was clipped by 4 bases and J by 0 bases; unmatched bases: 6. Germline CDR1 reads SGHDN; CDR2 reads FVKESK. The CDR3 consists of 17 residues. The CDR3 DNA sequence: TGTGCCAGCAGCCTAATAGCGGGGGGATACTCCTACAATGAGCAGTTCTTC. Encoded protein: CASSLIAGGYSYNEQFF.

V is TRBV27 and J is TRBJ2-3, with D unresolved. CDR3 length equals 15 residues. Germline CDR1 MNHEY, CDR2 SMNVEV (reference sequence). Trimming cost V 4 bases and J 7 bases, with 18 bases left between them. This chain's CDR3 is CASSSGKEQTYTQYF. CDR3 sequence (DNA): TGTGCCAGCAGTTCAGGAAAGGAGCAGACATATACGCAGTATTTT.

The chain couples TRBV7-3 to TRBJ2-3, with TRBD1 matching 10 bases. V lost 4 bases to trimming and J lost 5 bases; unmatched junction nucleotides: 6. Germline assignment: CDR1 SGHTA and CDR2 FQGTGA. The CDR3 is made up of 15 amino acids. The CDR3 loop reads CASSSQGQGIDTQYF. The CDR3 DNA reads TGTGCCAGCAGCTCCCAGGGACAGGGGATAGATACGCAGTATTTT.

The rearrangement joins TRBV6-6 to TRBJ1-5; D might be TRBD1 (6 bases). V was cut by 5 bases and J by 3 bases, with 17 bases left in between. Germline-derived CDR1 and CDR2 are MNHNY and SVGAGI (reference sequence). CDR3 length equals 16 residues. CDR3 coding DNA: TGTGCCAGCAGTCCAAGAGGGACAAGTTTCAATCAGCCCCAGCATTTT. Translation gives CASSPRGTSFNQPQHF.

The V call is TRBV7-8, the J call TRBJ2-3; tentatively, D is TRBD2 (6 bases). The V and J ends lost 1 base and 2 bases respectively, with 10 bases between them. This CDR3 is built from 15 residues. Germline lookup yields CDR1 SGHVS and CDR2 FQNEAQ. The CDR3, as DNA: TGTGCCAGCAGCTTAGTCCGGGAGTTCACAGATACGCAGTATTTT. Amino acid sequence: CASSLVREFTDTQYF.

This rearrangement joins TRBV11-2 to TRBJ2-3; TRBD2 is a possible D gene (6 bases). The CDR3 has 13 residues. Trimming pared 5 bases from V and 4 bases from J, leaving 10 bases between. CDR1 SGHAT and CDR2 FQNNGV come from the germline V gene. The DNA of the CDR3 is TGTGCCAGCAGCAGGGACTGGGCAGATACGCAGTATTTT. It yields the protein CASSRDWADTQYF.

The chain combines TRBV7-9 with TRBJ1-5; 9 positions match TRBD1. The V gene end was trimmed by 0 bases and the J gene end by 7 bases; junction bases not matched to a gene: 7. CDR1 SEHNR and CDR2 FQNEAQ come from the germline V gene (reference sequence). The CDR3 has 16 residues. CDR3 protein: CASSLATGTGRQPQHF. CDR3 coding DNA: TGTGCCAGCAGCTTAGCGACCGGGACAGGGAGGCAGCCCCAGCATTTT.

This chain connects TRBV7-3 to TRBJ1-1; D is ambiguous. This CDR3 contains 15 residues. Germline V CDR1 and CDR2: SGHTA, FQGTGA. V was cut by 5 bases and J by 6 bases, with 19 bases left in between. CDR3: CASSLDSGKGAEAFF. DNA for the CDR3: TGTGCCAGCAGCCTCGACTCGGGGAAGGGAGCTGAAGCTTTCTTT.

The chain links TRBV6-1 to TRBJ2-1; D is undetermined. The CDR3 totals 14 residues. CDR1 is MNHNS and CDR2 is SASEGT in the germline V gene. The V gene lost 5 bases and the J gene lost 6 bases, with 14 bases spanning the gap. This CDR3 reads CASSSGGEGNEQFF. The CDR3, as DNA: TGTGCCAGCAGTTCCGGTGGAGAAGGCAATGAGCAGTTCTTC.

The table lists this clone with a few counts. The chain combines TRBV18 with TRBJ1-3; 8 positions match TRBD1. This CDR3 is built from 18 residues. Trimming took 6 bases from V and 3 from J; bases not matched to a gene: 16. Per the germline V gene, CDR1 is KGHSH and CDR2 is LQKENI. In DNA form, the CDR3 reads TGTGCCAGCTCGCCAAGGGGACAGGAGAATTTCAGTGGAAACACCATATATTTT. Translated, it gives CASSPRGQENFSGNTIYF.

The chain combines TRBV5-1 with TRBJ2-1; 10 bases fit TRBD2. The CDR3 is made up of 15 amino acids. Germline CDR1 SGHRS, CDR2 YFSETQ. V shed 4 bases, J shed 6 bases, and the junction held 7 bases outside the gene matches. The CDR3 region is CASSPGTSVINEQFF. The CDR3 bases are TGCGCCAGCAGCCCCGGGACTAGCGTAATCAATGAGCAGTTCTTC.

This clone was picked up one time. CDR3: CASSQRALDTDTQYF. The DNA of the CDR3 is TGCGCCAGCAGCCAAAGGGCCCTAGACACAGATACGCAGTATTTT. The chain combines TRBV4-3 with TRBJ2-3, with D hard to call. Germline CDR1 is LGHNA and CDR2 is YSLEER. This CDR3 comprises 15 residues. Trimming pared 2 bases from V and 2 bases from J, leaving 11 bases between.